The 20 T cell receptor beta chains below all came from one sample that was sequenced in a study of cytomegalovirus exposure and HLA in healthy donors. 13 Jbeta primers and 60 Vbeta primers were used for the PCR. Sequenced by immunoSEQ multiplex PCR; TCRdb stores in-frame clones only, minus some. The data show tens of thousands of clones, less than 80% seen once. Sequenced input: PBMCs. The receptors shown here come from a woman aged 45-65 years in good health and CMV-seropositive.

V usage is TRBV7-2 and J usage is TRBJ1-6; D gene ambiguous. The CDR3 extends over 18 amino acids. V lost 1 base and J 4 bases, leaving 17 bases between the germline ends. Germline CDR1 reads SGHTA; CDR2 reads FQGNSA. CDR3: CASSLGGILKGYNSPLHF. The CDR3 DNA follows: TGTGCCAGCAGCTTAGGAGGGATCCTAAAGGGATATAATTCACCCCTCCACTTT.

The CDR3 sequence is CASRDRRDQPQHF. In DNA form, the CDR3 reads TGTGCCAGCAGGGACAGGCGGGATCAGCCCCAGCATTTT. The chain combines TRBV6-5 with TRBJ1-5; TRBD1 matches 7 bases. Germline CDR1 MNHEY, CDR2 SVGAGI. V lost 6 bases and J lost 5; bases outside the gene matches: 4. This CDR3 contains 13 residues.

The chain is built from TRBV19 and TRBJ2-7, with D possibly being TRBD1 (5 bases). CDR3 length: 14 residues. The V gene's germline CDR1 is LNHDA and CDR2 SQIVND (reference sequence). Trimming shortened V by 3 bases and J by 3 bases, and 12 bases separated the two germline ends. CDR3 coding DNA: TGTGCCAGTAGTATGCAACAGGAAAGCTACGAGCAGTACTTC. Translation: CASSMQQESYEQYF.

The chain uses TRBV19 and TRBJ2-2; D possibly corresponds to TRBD2 (6 bases). V gave up 3 bases and J gave up 4 bases, with 6 bases separating them. Looked up from germline, CDR1 is LNHDA and CDR2 is SQIVND (reference sequence). The CDR3 spans 13 residues. The CDR3 nucleotides read TGTGCCAGTAGTATGGGAGGCACCGGGGAGCTGTTTTTT. This encodes CASSMGGTGELFF.

The J gene is TRBJ1-4, the V gene TRBV28; 9 positions match TRBD1. This CDR3 has 15 amino acids. CDR1 and CDR2 from the germline V gene are MDHEN and SYDVKM. With 6 bases clipped from V and 8 bases from J, the junction kept 10 bases outside the gene matches. The DNA of the CDR3 is TGTGCCAGCAGGGAATCCGGGACAGGGTACGAAAAACTGTTTTTT. Protein: CASRESGTGYEKLFF. The variable domain in full, completed from reference TRBV28 and TRBJ1-4, reads DVKVTQSSRYLVKRTGEKVFLECVQDMDHENMFWYRQDPGLGLRLIYFSYDVKMKEKGDIPEGYSVSREKKERFSLILESASTNQTSMYLCASRESGTGYEKLFFGSGTQLSVL.

This chain's CDR3 is CASSKTAYEQYF. The DNA for the CDR3 is TGTGCCAGCAGCAAGACAGCCTACGAGCAGTACTTC. This rearrangement joins TRBV7-9 to TRBJ2-7, with D maybe TRBD1 (5 bases). The CDR3 length is 12 residues. Germline CDR1 and CDR2: SEHNR and FQNEAQ (reference sequence). Deletions cut 5 bases from V and 2 bases from J, with 7 bases between.

This chain joins TRBV25-1 and TRBJ1-6, with TRBD1 identical over 7 bases. Germline V gene sequence: CDR1 MGHDK, CDR2 SYGVNS. V lost 3 bases, J lost 10 bases, and 6 bases stayed unmatched. CDR3 size: 14 residues. Here the CDR3 reads CASSDSGQRSPLHF. CDR3 nucleotides: TGTGCCAGCAGTGATTCGGGACAGCGGTCACCCCTCCACTTT.

The chain has TRBV7-9 and TRBJ1-1; TRBD1 might be the D (5 bases). Germline V gene lookup returns CDR1 SEHNR and CDR2 FQNEAQ (reference sequence). V lost 3 bases and J lost 7, with 12 bases in between. The CDR3 has 13 amino acids. The CDR3 DNA sequence: TGTGCCAGCAGCTTTCAGGGTTTTGGTGAAGCTTTCTTT. This encodes CASSFQGFGEAFF.

V and J are TRBV6-5 and TRBJ1-2, with 7 bases matching TRBD1. The CDR3 totals 14 residues. Germline V gene lookup returns CDR1 MNHEY and CDR2 SVGAGI. V shed 0 bases, J shed 8 bases, and the junction held 6 bases outside the gene matches. The CDR3 spells CASSYSPGQEGYTF. The CDR3 DNA reads TGTGCCAGCAGTTACTCTCCTGGACAGGAGGGCTACACCTTC.

The chain employs TRBV5-1 and TRBJ1-2; 8 bases agree with TRBD1. V gave up 4 bases and J gave up 4 bases; unmatched junction bases: 15. This CDR3 is 17 amino acids long. Germline-derived CDR1 and CDR2 are SGHRS and YFSETQ. CDR3 DNA: TGCGCCAGCAGCGCCAGGACAGGGAACTTTTTTCTCTATGGCTACACCTTC. It encodes CASSARTGNFFLYGYTF. Using reference TRBV5-1 and TRBJ1-2 for the parts outside the CDR3, the full variable domain is KAGVTQTPRYLIKTRGQQVTLSCSPISGHRSVSWYQQTPGQGLQFLFEYFSETQRNKGNFPGRFSGRQFSNSRSEMNVSTLELGDSALYLCASSARTGNFFLYGYTFGSGTRLTVV.

The J gene is TRBJ1-1, the V gene TRBV6-5, with 7 bases lining up with TRBD1. The CDR3 spans 15 residues. The J segment lost 0 bases and the V segment lost 6 bases, leaving 7 bases of the junction unmatched. CDR1 is MNHEY, CDR2 SVGAGI, per germline. DNA of the CDR3: TGTGCCAGCAGCCAAAAACAGGGGATGAACACTGAAGCTTTCTTT. As protein: CASSQKQGMNTEAFF.

This clone counts as medium-sized. The chain is built from TRBV5-5 and TRBJ1-2; 9 bases are shared with TRBD1. After removal of 0 bases from V and 7 bases from J, the junction contained 10 bases not matched to a gene. The CDR3 extends over 16 amino acids. Per the germline V gene, CDR1 is SGHKS and CDR2 is YYEKEE (reference sequence). The chain's CDR3 is CASSLALDRGAGGYTF. The CDR3 bases are TGTGCCAGCAGCTTGGCCCTCGACAGGGGGGCTGGTGGCTACACCTTC. The entire variable domain, with the rest obtained from reference TRBV5-5 and TRBJ1-2, is as follows: DAGVTQSPTHLIKTRGQQVTLRCSPISGHKSVSWYQQVLGQGPQFIFQYYEKEERGRGNFPDRFSARQFPNYSSELNVNALLLGDSALYLCASSLALDRGAGGYTFGSGTRLTVV.

The rearrangement uses TRBV27 and TRBJ2-7, with 9 positions matching TRBD2. Losses at the gene ends were 3 bases for V and 10 bases for J; bases not matched to a gene: 10. The CDR3 is made up of 14 amino acids. Germline lookup yields CDR1 MNHEY and CDR2 SMNVEV (reference sequence). The chain's CDR3 is CASSLGTSWSNQYF. Written as DNA, the CDR3 is TGTGCCAGCAGTTTGGGGACTAGCTGGTCCAACCAGTACTTC.

The V call is TRBV25-1, the J call TRBJ1-1; D perhaps matches TRBD1 (5 bases). The CDR3 loop spans 16 amino acids. V shed 1 base and J shed 1 base, with 13 bases lying between them. Looked up from germline, CDR1 is MGHDK and CDR2 is SYGVNS. The CDR3 sequence is CASSEWGGDPNTEAFF. The CDR3 region has the DNA TGTGCCAGCAGTGAATGGGGCGGGGACCCGAACACTGAAGCTTTCTTT.

The genes are TRBV5-1 and TRBJ1-2; 9 bases are shared with TRBD1. This CDR3 contains 14 residues. The germline CDR1 and CDR2 sequences are SGHRS and YFSETQ. The ends lost 0 bases at V and 8 bases at J; junction bases unmatched: 5. CDR3 nucleotides: TGCGCCAGCAGCTTGGGGGACAGGGTAAACGGCTACACCTTC. Protein product: CASSLGDRVNGYTF. The full variable domain, rest sourced from reference TRBV5-1 and TRBJ1-2, is KAGVTQTPRYLIKTRGQQVTLSCSPISGHRSVSWYQQTPGQGLQFLFEYFSETQRNKGNFPGRFSGRQFSNSRSEMNVSTLELGDSALYLCASSLGDRVNGYTFGSGTRLTVV.

The V and J genes are TRBV10-3 and TRBJ2-2, with 8 bases identical to TRBD2. The trim removed 5 bases at V and 0 bases at J, leaving 8 bases unmatched. CDR1 ENHRY and CDR2 SYGVKD come from the germline V gene. The CDR3 is 17 residues long. CDR3 sequence (DNA): TGTGCCATCAGTCCGAGGACTAGCCTTACGAACACCGGGGAGCTGTTTTTT. Translation gives CAISPRTSLTNTGELFF.

The chain carries TRBV6-5 and TRBJ2-7, with a weak D call TRBD1 (5 bases). Trimming took off 6 bases at V and 5 bases at J, with 17 bases between the two ends. The CDR3 is 14 residues long. CDR1 is MNHEY and CDR2 is SVGAGI in the germline V gene. This CDR3 reads CASRLMGPRDEQYF. For the CDR3, the DNA is TGTGCCAGCAGACTAATGGGGCCCAGGGACGAGCAGTACTTC.

The rearrangement uses TRBV27 and TRBJ2-3, with 11 bases aligning to TRBD2. There are 16 residues in the CDR3. Looked up from germline, CDR1 is MNHEY and CDR2 is SMNVEV (reference sequence). The V gene end was trimmed by 4 bases and the J gene end by 3 bases; junction bases not matched to a gene: 6. Here the CDR3 reads CASSSGTSGSTDTQYF. Written as DNA, the CDR3 is TGTGCCAGCAGTTCCGGGACTAGCGGTTCTACAGATACGCAGTATTTT.

The rearrangement joins TRBV27 to TRBJ1-4; 8 bases are shared with TRBD1. Germline CDR1 MNHEY, CDR2 SMNVEV (reference sequence). CDR3 length: 17 amino acids. Trimming cost V 0 bases and J 4 bases; bases outside gene matches: 7. The CDR3 region is CASSLSEAGGLNEKLFF. CDR3 coding DNA: TGTGCCAGCAGTTTATCGGAGGCAGGGGGCCTTAATGAAAAACTGTTTTTT.

This clone was picked up one time. The rearrangement uses TRBV7-9 and TRBJ2-7; 8 bases are a match to TRBD2. Unmatched junction bases numbered 7, after V lost 5 bases and J lost 7 bases. This CDR3 is 13 amino acids long. Looked up from germline, CDR1 is SEHNR and CDR2 is FQNEAQ (reference sequence). CDR3 sequence: CASSPGLAWEQYF. The CDR3 region has the DNA TGTGCCAGCAGCCCAGGACTAGCCTGGGAGCAGTACTTC. The whole variable domain, filled in from reference TRBV7-9 and TRBJ2-7, reads DTGVSQNPRHKITKRGQNVTFRCDPISEHNRLYWYRQTLGQGPEFLTYFQNEAQLEKSRLLSDRFSAERPKGSFSTLEIQRTEQGDSAMYLCASSPGLAWEQYFGPGTRLTVT.